The source of this TCR beta chain is a study of T cell repertoires in cytomegalovirus infection. This clonotype was seen more than once but under ten times. Antigen unknown. Findings of the study overall: Predominance within the ex vivo response was attributable to HLA-C-restricted CMV-specific TCR beta clonotypes.

TCRdb redid the calling of the reads with MiXCR, one entry per CDR3 protein. The profile shows approximately 250,000 distinct CDR3 sequences, 9.1% of them singletons. V lost 8 bases and J lost 3, with 11 bases in between. Germline CDR1 and CDR2: MDHEN and SYDVKM. CDR3 size: 13 residues. This TCR came from a human donor in good health (CMV status not recorded). Some clones in this sample may be carry-over from other donors' samples. V gene TRBV28 combines with J gene TRBJ1-3, with a possible D match to TRBD1 (6 bases). Sequencing used PBMCs. The CDR3 here is CASLGGIGNTIYF. In DNA form, the CDR3 reads TGTGCCAGCTTGGGGGGCATTGGAAACACCATATATTTT.